These 24 T cell receptor beta chains were all obtained from the same sample, sequenced in a study of T cell repertoires in cytomegalovirus infection. TCRdb re-called the reads with MiXCR, one entry per CDR3 protein. The table lists approximately 74,000 distinct CDR3 sequences, roughly 37% of them singletons. These receptors' antigens are unknown. The sample here was CD8+ T cells from cultured PBMCs, taken from culture after CMV antigen stimulation. The receptors were gathered from a human donor in good health (CMV status not recorded). Some clones in this sample may be carry-over from other donors' samples.

The chain has TRBV7-6 and TRBJ2-7, with 7 positions matching TRBD1. The CDR3 loop spans 15 amino acids. With V trimmed by 5 bases and J by 2 bases, 9 bases remained unmatched. Germline V gene sequence: CDR1 SGHVS, CDR2 FNYEAQ. CDR3 sequence (DNA): TGTGCCAGCAGCCCCGGACAGGTGCAAACCTACGAGCAGTACTTC. It codes for CASSPGQVQTYEQYF.

This clonotype has more than one count but fewer than ten. The chain links TRBV20-1 to TRBJ2-5; TRBD2 agrees at 11 bases. Germline CDR1 DFQATT, CDR2 SNEGSKA (reference sequence). The CDR3 is 21 amino acids. The ends lost 0 bases at V and 0 bases at J; junction bases unmatched: 18. CDR3 sequence: CSARELAPSTSGGQYQETQYF. DNA of the CDR3: TGCAGTGCTAGAGAATTAGCCCCTAGTACTAGCGGGGGCCAGTACCAAGAGACCCAGTACTTC.

The genes are TRBV7-9 and TRBJ1-2, with 9 bases aligning to TRBD1. The J segment lost 4 bases and the V segment lost 5 bases, leaving 5 bases of the junction unmatched. This CDR3 comprises 14 residues. The germline gives CDR1 SEHNR, CDR2 FQNEAQ (reference sequence). CDR3 in DNA: TGTGCCAGCAGCCCGGGACAGGGAGGCTATGGCTACACCTTC. It yields the protein CASSPGQGGYGYTF.

Only a few counts were recorded for this clonotype. This chain links TRBV7-3 with TRBJ2-6; D unclear. The CDR3 runs 14 residues. Per the germline V gene, CDR1 is SGHTA and CDR2 is FQGTGA. Between the trimmed V and J ends, which lost 7 bases and 1 base, there was a span of 8 bases. CDR3 bases: TGTGCCAGCACCTCAAGGTCTGGGGCCAACGTCCTGACTTTC. Translation gives CASTSRSGANVLTF.

In this sample, this clonotype turned up many times. The V gene is TRBV11-2, the J gene TRBJ1-6; the D is unclear. This CDR3 region has 18 residues. With 0 bases removed from V and 7 bases from J, the gap between germline ends came to 19 bases. The germline gives CDR1 SGHAT, CDR2 FQNNGV. DNA of the CDR3: TGTGCCAGCAGCTTAGACCACTCGGATGCTTTCTTGAATTCACCCCTCCACTTT. Translation gives CASSLDHSDAFLNSPLHF.

This rearrangement joins TRBV10-3 to TRBJ2-3; TRBD2 matches at 8 bases. This CDR3 is 16 amino acids long. Germline V gives CDR1 ENHRY, CDR2 SYGVKD. J was trimmed by 3 bases and V by 3 bases; bases with no gene match: 8. The CDR3 region has the DNA TGTGCCATCAGTGACCCCCGACTAGCGTCAACAGATACGCAGTATTTT. Translation gives CAISDPRLASTDTQYF.

The rearrangement links TRBV27 to TRBJ2-5; a possible D gene is TRBD2 (6 bases). The CDR3 consists of 14 residues. Trimming removed 10 bases at V and 5 bases at J, with 20 bases between. Germline V lookup: CDR1 MNHEY, CDR2 SMNVEV (reference sequence). The CDR3: CATSLSGSEETQYF. In DNA form, the CDR3 reads TGTGCCACCTCCCTATCCGGGAGTGAGGAGACCCAGTACTTC.

This clonotype was found a few times. V and J are TRBV28 and TRBJ2-7; D gene ambiguous. The ends were cut back, 1 base at V and 2 bases at J, with 9 bases in the middle. CDR3 length equals 14 residues. CDR1 is MDHEN, CDR2 SYDVKM, per germline. CDR3 sequence (DNA): TGTGCCAGCAGTTTATCACAGTCCCCCTACGAGCAGTACTTC. Protein product: CASSLSQSPYEQYF.

The chain recombines TRBV28 with TRBJ1-5; D not certain. The CDR3 contains 11 residues. V lost 2 bases, J lost 6 bases, and 2 bases lay in between. Germline values: CDR1 MDHEN, CDR2 SYDVKM. The CDR3 protein is CASSLSQPQHF. The CDR3 nucleotides are TGTGCCAGCAGTTTAAGTCAGCCCCAGCATTTT.

This clonotype has only a few counts. The chain joins TRBV6-1 to TRBJ2-3; D ambiguous. This CDR3 has 15 residues. Germline V gene data show CDR1 as MNHNS and CDR2 as SASEGT. Trimming stripped 4 bases from V and 4 bases from J, with 15 bases between. This chain's CDR3 is CASSVNSQVADTQYF. The CDR3 coding sequence is TGTGCCAGCAGTGTGAACTCCCAGGTGGCAGATACGCAGTATTTT.

The V call is TRBV7-2, the J call TRBJ2-5, with 10 bases lining up with TRBD2. CDR3 length equals 15 residues. Germline-derived CDR1 and CDR2 are SGHTA and FQGNSA. Losses at the gene ends were 1 base for V and 5 bases for J; bases not matched to a gene: 4. CDR3 loop: CASSLVAGGGETQYF. As DNA, the CDR3 is TGTGCCAGCAGCTTAGTAGCGGGGGGAGGGGAGACCCAGTACTTC. Combining the CDR3 with reference TRBV7-2 and TRBJ2-5 gives the whole variable domain GAGVSQSPSNKVTEKGKDVELRCDPISGHTALYWYRQSLGQGLEFLIYFQGNSAPDKSGLPSDRFSAERTGGSVSTLTIQRTQQEDSAVYLCASSLVAGGGETQYFGPGTRLLVL.

A single count supports this clonotype. The chain joins TRBV7-4 to TRBJ1-1; 7 nucleotides agree with TRBD1. Germline lookup yields CDR1 SGHVT and CDR2 SQSDAQ. The CDR3 runs 12 residues. V lost 7 bases to trimming and J lost 6 bases; unmatched junction nucleotides: 5. DNA for the CDR3: TGTGCCAGCACCGGGGACAGACCTGAAGCTTTCTTT. It translates to CASTGDRPEAFF.

This clonotype was picked up a small number of times. This chain uses TRBV7-9 with TRBJ1-1, with 7 bases lining up with TRBD1. J lost 6 bases, V lost 5 bases, and 3 bases had no gene match. Germline CDR1 is SEHNR and CDR2 is FQNEAQ (reference sequence). The CDR3 runs 12 residues. The CDR3 region is CASSGGTAEAFF. The CDR3 DNA follows: TGTGCCAGCAGCGGTGGGACAGCTGAAGCTTTCTTT.

The chain is built from TRBV2 and TRBJ2-3, with 7 positions matching TRBD1. J gave up 1 base and V 6 bases, and 19 bases lay outside the gene matches. CDR1 and CDR2 (germline): SNHLY, FYNNEI. The CDR3 consists of 19 residues. Here the CDR3 reads CASSHTMDPTGDGTDTQYF. The CDR3 bases are TGTGCCAGCAGCCACACTATGGACCCAACAGGGGATGGCACAGATACGCAGTATTTT.

The genes are TRBV7-9 and TRBJ2-3; no firm D call. V lost 4 bases, J lost 6 bases, and 29 bases lay in between. The germline V gene has CDR1 SEHNR and CDR2 FQNEAQ (reference sequence). The CDR3 has 19 residues. As DNA, the CDR3 is TGTGCCAGCAGCTCCTTTAGGATGGGTACTTATTGGAGCTTCGATACGCAGTATTTT. It specifies CASSSFRMGTYWSFDTQYF.

In this sample, this clonotype turned up a few times. CDR3 region: CSARDPETGGPYEQYF. The DNA for the CDR3 is TGCAGTGCTAGAGATCCGGAGACAGGGGGCCCCTACGAGCAGTACTTC. J is TRBJ2-7 and V is TRBV20-1; 10 nucleotides agree with TRBD1. J was trimmed by 2 bases and V by 0 bases; bases with no gene match: 7. The germline V gene has CDR1 DFQATT and CDR2 SNEGSKA (reference sequence). The CDR3 is made up of 16 amino acids.

The V gene is TRBV4-3, the J gene TRBJ2-4, with D possibly TRBD2 on 5 matching bases. Germline V CDR1 and CDR2: LGHNA, YSLEER. The V end was cut by 0 bases, the J end by 3 bases, with 9 bases between. The CDR3 length is 15 residues. The CDR3 is CASSQDIEGKNIQYF. The CDR3 coding sequence is TGCGCCAGCAGCCAAGATATTGAGGGCAAAAACATTCAGTACTTC.

The CDR3 region is CASSVREGWETQYF. The DNA for the CDR3 is TGTGCCAGCAGTGTCAGGGAAGGATGGGAGACCCAGTACTTC. The gene calls are TRBV28 and TRBJ2-5; maybe TRBD1 (5 bases). Deletions cut 5 bases from V and 5 bases from J, with 15 bases between. The germline gives CDR1 MDHEN, CDR2 SYDVKM. CDR3 size: 14 residues. The complete variable domain, with remaining parts taken from reference TRBV28 and TRBJ2-5, reads DVKVTQSSRYLVKRTGEKVFLECVQDMDHENMFWYRQDPGLGLRLIYFSYDVKMKEKGDIPEGYSVSREKKERFSLILESASTNQTSMYLCASSVREGWETQYFGPGTRLLVL.

This chain joins TRBV5-6 and TRBJ1-2; D is unclear. In germline, CDR1 is SGHDT, CDR2 YYEEEE. The CDR3 runs to 14 residues. V lost 7 bases to trimming and J lost 4 bases, with 17 bases between them. DNA for the CDR3: TGTGCCAGCGGCCGACACGACTTCCCCTATGGCTACACCTTC. Translated, it gives CASGRHDFPYGYTF.

This chain joins TRBV5-4 and TRBJ1-2, with 8 nucleotides matching TRBD1. V lost 5 bases and J lost 0; bases outside the gene matches: 9. Germline V gene data show CDR1 as SGHNT and CDR2 as YYREEE (reference sequence). This CDR3 region has 16 residues. The CDR3 region has the DNA TGTGCCAGCAGTCGGGACAGGATCTTAGCTAACTATGGCTACACCTTC. Translation: CASSRDRILANYGYTF.

A few counts support this clonotype. The rearrangement links TRBV6-6 to TRBJ1-1, with D possibly TRBD1 on 5 matching bases. This CDR3 spans 14 amino acids. CDR1 and CDR2 (germline): MNHNY, SVGAGI (reference sequence). V lost 5 bases and J 3 bases, leaving 13 bases between the germline ends. The CDR3 loop reads CASSPGGKHTEAFF. Here the CDR3 DNA reads TGTGCCAGCAGTCCCGGGGGGAAGCACACTGAAGCTTTCTTT.

V is TRBV10-3 and J is TRBJ2-3, with D unresolved. CDR1 is ENHRY, CDR2 SYGVKD, per germline. The germline V and J ends were trimmed by 4 bases and 2 bases, with 10 bases remaining between them. This CDR3 comprises 14 residues. The chain's CDR3 is CAISAGVHTDTQYF. The CDR3 DNA reads TGTGCCATCAGTGCTGGAGTCCACACAGATACGCAGTATTTT.

The CDR3 loop reads CASSTFWGTREAFF. In DNA form, the CDR3 reads TGTGCCAGCAGTACATTTTGGGGGACAAGAGAAGCTTTCTTT. The rearrangement uses TRBV12-3 or TRBV12-4 and TRBJ1-1; TRBD1 is a possible D gene (6 bases). The CDR3 length is 14 residues. Trimming removed 5 bases from V and 8 bases from J, with 18 bases in between.

The chain couples TRBV6-1 to TRBJ2-2; 10 bases are a match to TRBD2. V trimming: 6 bases; J trimming: 13 bases; junction bases outside the gene matches: 14. Germline V gives CDR1 MNHNS, CDR2 SASEGT. CDR3 length equals 15 residues. Here the CDR3 DNA reads TGTGCCAGCAGCGATTCACTAGCGGGGCTCGGAGGGCTGTTTTTT. Protein sequence: CASSDSLAGLGGLFF.